Each of the 18 T cell receptor beta chains below was sequenced from the same sample in a study of T-cell reconstitution after alpha-beta-depleted transplantation in children. TCRbeta library preparation incorporated unique molecular identifiers. MiXCR, run by TCRdb on the PCR reads, gives a single entry per CDR3 protein. The table lists around 500,000 distinct CDR3 sequences, about 21% of them singletons. Sequences were derived from PBMCs, mostly from graft donor cells, sampled 360 days after TCRalphabeta/CD19-depleted stem cell transplant. These receptors originate from a boy in the first two years of life who had a stem cell transplant for acute myeloid leukemia, so the T cells may come from the graft donor.

This clonotype was recorded at least ten times. DNA for the CDR3: TGTGCCAGCAGGCAGGGTCGTCAAGAGACCCAGTACTTC. Translated: CASRQGRQETQYF. This chain links TRBV6-1 with TRBJ2-5, with D tentatively TRBD1 (5 bases). Germline CDR1 and CDR2: MNHNS and SASEGT. This CDR3 is built from 13 residues. The V and J ends lost 6 bases and 2 bases respectively, with 10 bases between them.

The rearrangement joins TRBV7-8 to TRBJ2-2, with D possibly matching TRBD1 (6 bases). V was clipped by 3 bases and J by 5 bases, with 22 bases between them. This CDR3 spans 18 amino acids. Germline values: CDR1 SGHVS, CDR2 FQNEAQ. The CDR3 loop reads CASSLYVQGPGWTGELFF. As DNA, the CDR3 is TGTGCCAGCAGCTTGTATGTCCAGGGGCCGGGGTGGACCGGGGAGCTGTTTTTT.

This clonotype has ten or more counts. This sequence joins TRBV7-3 and TRBJ2-1; D ambiguous. This CDR3 has 16 amino acids. Per the germline V gene, CDR1 is SGHTA and CDR2 is FQGTGA. Trimming shortened V by 2 bases and J by 2 bases, and 13 bases separated the two germline ends. The DNA of the CDR3 is TGTGCCAGCAGCTTAGGGTCGGCCTTAACCTACAATGAGCAGTTCTTC. Residues: CASSLGSALTYNEQFF.

The rearrangement joins TRBV20-1 to TRBJ2-1; D gene uncertain. Germline V gives CDR1 DFQATT, CDR2 SNEGSKA (reference sequence). The CDR3 has 10 amino acids. Trimming took off 3 bases at V and 9 bases at J, with 6 bases between the two ends. CDR3 sequence: CSARYGEQFF. Here the CDR3 DNA reads TGCAGTGCTAGGTACGGTGAGCAGTTCTTC.

This clonotype was detected once. The chain carries TRBV6-2 or TRBV6-3 and TRBJ1-5; D is possibly TRBD1 (5 bases). The CDR3 extends over 15 amino acids. V lost 5 bases to trimming and J lost 2 bases, with 13 bases between them. Looked up from germline, CDR1 is MNHEY and CDR2 is SVGEGT. The CDR3 sequence: CASSGWGEGNQPQHF. In DNA, the CDR3 is TGTGCCAGCAGTGGGTGGGGCGAAGGCAATCAGCCCCAGCATTTT.

This clonotype was counted only a few times. This rearrangement joins TRBV6-1 to TRBJ2-1; 8 bases match TRBD1. Per germline, CDR1 MNHNS and CDR2 SASEGT. V lost 7 bases, J lost 6 bases, and 8 bases stayed unmatched. The CDR3 runs to 14 residues. The CDR3 protein is CASKGAGGPNEQFF. DNA of the CDR3: TGTGCCAGCAAAGGGGCAGGGGGCCCCAATGAGCAGTTCTTC.

In this sample, this clonotype turned up a few times. The V and J genes are TRBV7-7 and TRBJ2-2; TRBD1 agrees at 8 bases. The CDR3 totals 18 residues. The junction had 17 bases not matched to a gene; V was cut back by 3 bases and J by 8 bases. The germline gives CDR1 SSHAT, CDR2 FNYEAQ (reference sequence). CDR3 bases: TGTGCCAGCAGCTTTGTCTTAAGACAGGGGCCGATAACTGGGGAGCTGTTTTTT. Translating it yields CASSFVLRQGPITGELFF.

A few counts support this clonotype. The chain carries TRBV6-1 and TRBJ2-1; 9 bases line up with TRBD1. The CDR3 consists of 15 residues. Looked up from germline, CDR1 is MNHNS and CDR2 is SASEGT. V lost 6 bases, J lost 5 bases, and 8 bases stayed unmatched. CDR3 loop: CASRPDRGGNNEQFF. Here the CDR3 DNA reads TGTGCCAGCAGACCCGACAGGGGGGGAAACAATGAGCAGTTCTTC.

This clonotype was seen a handful of times. This chain links TRBV20-1 with TRBJ2-1; D unclear. The CDR3 totals 14 residues. The germline V gene encodes CDR1 DFQATT and CDR2 SNEGSKA (reference sequence). Between the trimmed V and J ends, which lost 1 base and 5 bases, there was a span of 12 bases. The CDR3 bases are TGCAGTGCTAGAGCGCCGAGTTTGAACAATGAGCAGTTCTTC. Protein: CSARAPSLNNEQFF.

The V gene is TRBV11-2, the J gene TRBJ2-3; no reliable D call. Germline lookup yields CDR1 SGHAT and CDR2 FQNNGV. The CDR3 consists of 15 residues. Trimming pared 2 bases from V and 0 bases from J, leaving 9 bases between. DNA for the CDR3: TGTGCCAGCAGCTTAAACGGCCTTAGCACAGATACGCAGTATTTT. Residues: CASSLNGLSTDTQYF.

This rearrangement joins TRBV3-1 to TRBJ2-7, with 8 bases aligning to TRBD1. The CDR3 runs to 16 residues. Germline V CDR1 and CDR2: LGHDT, YNNKEL (reference sequence). With 0 bases clipped from V and 2 bases from J, the junction kept 6 bases outside the gene matches. CDR3 residues: CASSQDRTGPPYEQYV. CDR3 in DNA: TGTGCCAGCAGCCAAGACAGGACAGGGCCCCCCTACGAGCAGTACGTC.

This clonotype has ten or more counts. This rearrangement joins TRBV7-2 to TRBJ1-6, with 9 bases identical to TRBD1. The CDR3 is 15 amino acids. Germline V lookup: CDR1 SGHTA, CDR2 FQGNSA. V gave up 2 bases and J gave up 12 bases; unmatched junction bases: 8. CDR3 region: CASSLRTGDYLPLHF. The CDR3 DNA reads as TGTGCCAGCAGCTTACGGACAGGGGATTATTTACCCCTCCACTTT.

This sequence joins TRBV10-3 and TRBJ1-2; 8 positions agree with TRBD1. CDR3 size: 14 residues. The germline CDR1 and CDR2 sequences are ENHRY and SYGVKD. The V and J ends lost 4 bases and 2 bases, in that order; junction bases with no gene match: 3. CDR3 sequence reads: CAISATGGNYGYTF. The CDR3 region has the DNA TGTGCCATCAGTGCCACAGGGGGGAACTATGGCTACACCTTC.

Ten or more counts support this clonotype. The rearrangement links TRBV6-6 to TRBJ2-1; D uncertain. Trimming shortened V by 7 bases and J by 2 bases, and 9 bases separated the two germline ends. There are 13 residues in the CDR3. Per the germline V gene, CDR1 is MNHNY and CDR2 is SVGAGI (reference sequence). The CDR3 here is CASMPRTYNEQFF. The CDR3 nucleotides read TGTGCCAGCATGCCCAGAACCTACAATGAGCAGTTCTTC.

This clonotype has a handful of counts. J is TRBJ2-3 and V is TRBV13, with 12 nucleotides matching TRBD2. Germline values: CDR1 PRHDT, CDR2 FYEKMQ (reference sequence). Unmatched junction bases numbered 5, after V lost 8 bases and J lost 2 bases. The CDR3 consists of 15 residues. CDR3 region: CASFLAGGHTDTQYF. The CDR3 nucleotides read TGTGCCAGCTTTCTAGCGGGGGGGCACACAGATACGCAGTATTTT.

Ten or more counts support this clonotype. At one boundary the junction diverges from the germline segment, which might be a read error. This rearrangement joins TRBV5-1 to TRBJ2-1; no clear D. The CDR3 length is 11 residues. CDR1 SGHRS and CDR2 YFSETQ come from the germline V gene. The CDR3: CASSLANEQFF. In nucleotides, the CDR3 is TGTGCCAGCAGCCTCGCGAATGAGCAGTTCTTC.

This clonotype was recorded many times. The chain couples TRBV29-1 to TRBJ2-3, with D tentatively TRBD1 (6 bases). Trimming stripped 4 bases from V and 5 bases from J, with 10 bases between. Germline CDR1 is SQVTM and CDR2 is ANQGSEA. The CDR3 extends over 12 amino acids. The CDR3 protein is CSVVQGRDTQYF. CDR3 DNA: TGCAGCGTTGTACAGGGTAGAGATACGCAGTATTTT.

The genes are TRBV20-1 and TRBJ2-7; the D gene is possibly TRBD2 (6 bases). CDR3 size: 13 residues. Germline CDR1 DFQATT, CDR2 SNEGSKA (reference sequence). The V gene lost 3 bases and the J gene lost 0 bases, with 9 bases spanning the gap. This CDR3 is CSASAGLSYEQYF. The CDR3 DNA reads as TGCAGTGCTAGCGCGGGGCTCTCCTACGAGCAGTACTTC.